This note documents a single TCR beta chain sequence. The record originates from a study of cytomegalovirus exposure and HLA in healthy donors. The PCR used 60 Vbeta and 13 Jbeta primers. The repertoire was sequenced with immunoSEQ multiplex PCR; TCRdb's copy has only in-frame clones and lacks some. The data show 150,000 to 200,000 clones, with around 68% seen just once and around 3% held by the top ten. The CDR3 covers 14 residues. The V gene's germline CDR1 is SGHVS and CDR2 FQNEAQ. The ends were cut back, 2 bases at V and 9 bases at J, with 11 bases in the middle. The sample taken for sequencing was PBMCs. This chain links TRBV7-8 with TRBJ1-6; D is perhaps TRBD1 (6 bases). The clonotype originates from a man aged 40-55 years in good health and CMV-seronegative. CDR3 nucleotide sequence: TGTGCCAGCAGCTTAAATAACAGGGTTTCACCCCTCCACTTT. Translation gives CASSLNNRVSPLHF.